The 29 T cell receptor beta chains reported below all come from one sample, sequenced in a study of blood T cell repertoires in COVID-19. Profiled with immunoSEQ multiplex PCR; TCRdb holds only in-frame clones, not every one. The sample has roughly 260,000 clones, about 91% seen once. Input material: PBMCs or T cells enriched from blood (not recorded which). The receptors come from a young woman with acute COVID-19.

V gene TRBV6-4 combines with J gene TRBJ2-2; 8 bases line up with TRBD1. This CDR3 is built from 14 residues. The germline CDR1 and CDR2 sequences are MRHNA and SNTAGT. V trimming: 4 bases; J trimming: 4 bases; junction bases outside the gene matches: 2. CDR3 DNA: TGTGCCAGCAGTGGACAGGGGTTCACCGGGGAGCTGTTTTTT. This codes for CASSGQGFTGELFF.

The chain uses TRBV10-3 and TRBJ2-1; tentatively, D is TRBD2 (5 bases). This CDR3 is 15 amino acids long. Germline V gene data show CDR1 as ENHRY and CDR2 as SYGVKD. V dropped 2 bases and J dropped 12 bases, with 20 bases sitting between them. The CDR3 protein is CAISEGLPRWVGQFF. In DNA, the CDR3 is TGTGCCATCAGTGAGGGACTCCCCAGGTGGGTAGGGCAGTTCTTC.

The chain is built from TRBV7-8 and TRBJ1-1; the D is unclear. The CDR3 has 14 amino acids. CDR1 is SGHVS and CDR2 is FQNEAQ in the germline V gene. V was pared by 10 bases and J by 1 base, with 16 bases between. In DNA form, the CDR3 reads TGTGCCACTCACCATTTCCCGGGGAACACTGAAGCTTTCTTT. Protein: CATHHFPGNTEAFF.

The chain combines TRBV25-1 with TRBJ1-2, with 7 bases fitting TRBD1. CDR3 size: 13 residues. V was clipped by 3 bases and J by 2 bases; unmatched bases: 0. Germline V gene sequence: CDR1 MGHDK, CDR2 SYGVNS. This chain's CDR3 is CASSDRGNYGYTF. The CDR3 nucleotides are TGTGCCAGCAGTGACAGGGGGAACTATGGCTACACCTTC.

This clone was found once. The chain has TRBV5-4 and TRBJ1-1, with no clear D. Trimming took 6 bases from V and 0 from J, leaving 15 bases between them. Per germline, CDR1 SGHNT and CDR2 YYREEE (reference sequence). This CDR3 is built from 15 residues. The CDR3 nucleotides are TGTGCCAGCACCACGTCTGCGATGATGAACACTGAAGCTTTCTTT. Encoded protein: CASTTSAMMNTEAFF.

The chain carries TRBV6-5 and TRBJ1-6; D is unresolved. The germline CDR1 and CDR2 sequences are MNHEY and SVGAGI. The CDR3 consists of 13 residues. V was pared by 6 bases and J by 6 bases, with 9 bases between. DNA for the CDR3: TGTGCCAGCAGGCGAGGGAGTAATTCACCCCTCCACTTT. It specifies CASRRGSNSPLHF.

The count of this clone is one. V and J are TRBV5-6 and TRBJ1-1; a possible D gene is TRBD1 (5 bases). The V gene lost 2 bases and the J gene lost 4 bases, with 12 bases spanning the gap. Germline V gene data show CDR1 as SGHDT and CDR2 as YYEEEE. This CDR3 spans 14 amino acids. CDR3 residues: CASSFFAGATEAFF. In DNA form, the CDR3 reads TGTGCCAGCAGCTTTTTTGCTGGGGCCACTGAAGCTTTCTTT.

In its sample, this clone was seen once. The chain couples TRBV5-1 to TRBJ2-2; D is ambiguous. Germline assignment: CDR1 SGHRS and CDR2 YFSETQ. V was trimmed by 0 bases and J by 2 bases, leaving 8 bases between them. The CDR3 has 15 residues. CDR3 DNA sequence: TGCGCCAGCAGCTTGGCTCGTCTAAACACCGGGGAGCTGTTTTTT. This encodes CASSLARLNTGELFF.

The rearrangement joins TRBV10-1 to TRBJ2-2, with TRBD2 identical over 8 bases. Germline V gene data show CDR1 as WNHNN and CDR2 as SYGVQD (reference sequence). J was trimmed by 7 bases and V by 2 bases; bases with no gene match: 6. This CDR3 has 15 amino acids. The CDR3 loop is CASSENIAGYGELFF. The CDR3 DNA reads TGCGCCAGCAGTGAGAATATAGCGGGGTACGGGGAGCTGTTTTTT.

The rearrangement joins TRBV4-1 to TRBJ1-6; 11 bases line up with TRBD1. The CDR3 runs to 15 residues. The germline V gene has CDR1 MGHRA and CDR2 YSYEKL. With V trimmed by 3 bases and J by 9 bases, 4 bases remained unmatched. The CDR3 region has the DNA TGCGCCAGCAGCCAGCGGACAGGGGGCATTTCACCCCTCCACTTT. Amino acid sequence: CASSQRTGGISPLHF.

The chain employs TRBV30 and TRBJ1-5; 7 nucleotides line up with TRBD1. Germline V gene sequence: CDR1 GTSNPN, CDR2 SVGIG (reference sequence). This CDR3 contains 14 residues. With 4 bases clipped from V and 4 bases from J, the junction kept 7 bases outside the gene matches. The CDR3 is CAWTVQGKNQPQHF. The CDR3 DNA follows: TGTGCCTGGACTGTACAGGGGAAGAATCAGCCCCAGCATTTT.

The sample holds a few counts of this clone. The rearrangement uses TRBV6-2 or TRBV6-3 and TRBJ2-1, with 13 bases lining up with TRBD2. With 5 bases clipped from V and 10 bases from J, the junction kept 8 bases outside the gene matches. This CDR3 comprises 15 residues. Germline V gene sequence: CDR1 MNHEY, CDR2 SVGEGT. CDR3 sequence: CASSPTSGGAEEQFF. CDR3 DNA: TGTGCCAGCAGTCCAACTAGCGGGGGGGCAGAGGAGCAGTTCTTC.

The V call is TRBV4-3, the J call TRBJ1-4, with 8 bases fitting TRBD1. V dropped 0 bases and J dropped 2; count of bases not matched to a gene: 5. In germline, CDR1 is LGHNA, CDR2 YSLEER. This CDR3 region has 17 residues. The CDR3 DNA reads TGCGCCAGCAGCCAAGATACCAGGGGGCTGACTAATGAAAAACTGTTTTTT. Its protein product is CASSQDTRGLTNEKLFF.

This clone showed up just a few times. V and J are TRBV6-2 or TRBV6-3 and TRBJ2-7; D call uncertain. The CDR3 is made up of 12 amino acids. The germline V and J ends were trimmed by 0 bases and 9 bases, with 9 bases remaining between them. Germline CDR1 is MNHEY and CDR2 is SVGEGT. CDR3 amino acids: CASSYSGGGQYF. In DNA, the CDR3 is TGTGCCAGCAGTTACTCTGGTGGCGGGCAGTACTTC.

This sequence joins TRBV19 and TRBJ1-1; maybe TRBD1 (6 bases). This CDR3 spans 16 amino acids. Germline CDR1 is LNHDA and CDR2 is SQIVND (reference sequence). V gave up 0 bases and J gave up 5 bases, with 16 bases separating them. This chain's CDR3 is CASSIDRDKGWTEAFF. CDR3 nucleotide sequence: TGTGCCAGTAGTATAGATCGGGACAAGGGTTGGACTGAAGCTTTCTTT.

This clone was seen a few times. The CDR3 nucleotides read TGTGCCAGCAGTCCCTTGGGGCGCGACTCACCCCTCCACTTT. Amino acid sequence: CASSPLGRDSPLHF. V usage is TRBV11-2 and J usage is TRBJ1-6, with a possible D match to TRBD1 (5 bases). V lost 6 bases and J 10 bases, leaving 16 bases between the germline ends. Germline CDR1 reads SGHAT; CDR2 reads FQNNGV. This CDR3 comprises 14 residues.

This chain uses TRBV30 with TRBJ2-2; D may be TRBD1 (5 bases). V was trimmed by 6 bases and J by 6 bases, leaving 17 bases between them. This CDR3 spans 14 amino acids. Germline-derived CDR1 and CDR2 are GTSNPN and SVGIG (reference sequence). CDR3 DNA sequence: TGTGCCTGCAGGGTGAGGACAATGTCCGGGGAGCTGTTTTTT. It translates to CACRVRTMSGELFF. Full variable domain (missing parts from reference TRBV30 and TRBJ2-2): SQTIHQWPATLVQPVGSPLSLECTVEGTSNPNLYWYRQAAGRGLQLLFYSVGIGQISSEVPQNLSASRPQDRQFILSSKKLLLSDSGFYLCACRVRTMSGELFFGEGSRLTVL.

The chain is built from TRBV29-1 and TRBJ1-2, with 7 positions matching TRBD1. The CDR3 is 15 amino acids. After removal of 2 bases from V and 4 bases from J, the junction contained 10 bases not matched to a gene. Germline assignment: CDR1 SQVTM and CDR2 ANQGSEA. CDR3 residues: CSVERGRTGSYGYTF. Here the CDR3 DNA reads TGCAGCGTTGAAAGGGGCCGGACAGGCTCCTATGGCTACACCTTC.

The DNA of the CDR3 is TGTGCCAGCAGCTTAAGTGTGAAGAGCTCTGGAAACACCATATATTTT. It specifies CASSLSVKSSGNTIYF. J is TRBJ1-3 and V is TRBV7-9; no clear D gene. Germline V gene lookup returns CDR1 SEHNR and CDR2 FQNEAQ (reference sequence). V was pared by 2 bases and J by 0 bases, with 11 bases between. The CDR3 runs 16 residues.

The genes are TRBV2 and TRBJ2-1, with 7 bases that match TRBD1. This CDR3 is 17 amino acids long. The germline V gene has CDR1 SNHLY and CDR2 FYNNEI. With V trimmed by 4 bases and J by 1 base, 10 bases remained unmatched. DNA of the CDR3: TGTGCCAGCAGTGTCCTCTTTGAGGGGGCGTCCTACAATGAGCAGTTCTTC. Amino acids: CASSVLFEGASYNEQFF.

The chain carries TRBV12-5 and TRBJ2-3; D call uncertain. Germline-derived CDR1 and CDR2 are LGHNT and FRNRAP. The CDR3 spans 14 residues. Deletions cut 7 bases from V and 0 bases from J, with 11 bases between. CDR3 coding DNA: TGTGCTAGTGCCCTCCCGGTTAGCACAGATACGCAGTATTTT. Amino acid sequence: CASALPVSTDTQYF.

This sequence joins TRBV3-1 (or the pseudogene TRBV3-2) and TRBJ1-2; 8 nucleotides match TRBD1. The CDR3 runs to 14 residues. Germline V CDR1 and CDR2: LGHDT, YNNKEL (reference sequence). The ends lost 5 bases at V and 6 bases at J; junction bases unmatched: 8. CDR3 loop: CASSSRQGQNGYTF. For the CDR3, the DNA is TGTGCCAGCAGCTCCCGACAGGGGCAGAATGGCTACACCTTC.

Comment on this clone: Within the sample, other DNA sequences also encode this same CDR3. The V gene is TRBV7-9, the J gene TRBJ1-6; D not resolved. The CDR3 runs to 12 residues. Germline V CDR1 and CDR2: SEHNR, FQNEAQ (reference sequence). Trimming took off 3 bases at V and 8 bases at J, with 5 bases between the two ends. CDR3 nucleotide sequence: TGTGCCAGCAGCTTTGGAGATTCACCCCTCCACTTT. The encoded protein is CASSFGDSPLHF. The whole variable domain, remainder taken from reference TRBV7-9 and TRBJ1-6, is DTGVSQNPRHKITKRGQNVTFRCDPISEHNRLYWYRQTLGQGPEFLTYFQNEAQLEKSRLLSDRFSAERPKGSFSTLEIQRTEQGDSAMYLCASSFGDSPLHFGNGTRLTVT.

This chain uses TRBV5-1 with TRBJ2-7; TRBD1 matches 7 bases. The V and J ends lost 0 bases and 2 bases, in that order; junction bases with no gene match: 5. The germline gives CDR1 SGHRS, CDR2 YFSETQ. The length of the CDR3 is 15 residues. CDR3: CASSLGDSPTYEQYF. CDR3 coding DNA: TGCGCCAGCAGCTTGGGGGACAGTCCGACCTACGAGCAGTACTTC.

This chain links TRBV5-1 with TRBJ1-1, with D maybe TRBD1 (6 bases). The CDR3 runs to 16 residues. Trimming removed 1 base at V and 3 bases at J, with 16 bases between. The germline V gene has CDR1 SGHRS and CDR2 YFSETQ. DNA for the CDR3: TGCGCCAGCAGCTTGAGGGGAGGGGGAAGTTACACTGAAGCTTTCTTT. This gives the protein CASSLRGGGSYTEAFF. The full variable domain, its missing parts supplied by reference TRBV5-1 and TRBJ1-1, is KAGVTQTPRYLIKTRGQQVTLSCSPISGHRSVSWYQQTPGQGLQFLFEYFSETQRNKGNFPGRFSGRQFSNSRSEMNVSTLELGDSALYLCASSLRGGGSYTEAFFGQGTRLTVV.

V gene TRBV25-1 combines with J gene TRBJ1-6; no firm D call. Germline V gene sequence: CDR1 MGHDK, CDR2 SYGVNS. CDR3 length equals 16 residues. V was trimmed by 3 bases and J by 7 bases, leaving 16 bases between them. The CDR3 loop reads CASSDFGVSVNSPLHF. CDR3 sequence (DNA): TGTGCCAGCAGTGATTTCGGGGTATCGGTCAATTCACCCCTCCACTTT. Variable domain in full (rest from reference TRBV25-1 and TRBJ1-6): EADIYQTPRYLVIGTGKKITLECSQTMGHDKMYWYQQDPGMELHLIHYSYGVNSTEKGDLSSESTVSRIRTEHFPLTLESARPSHTSQYLCASSDFGVSVNSPLHFGNGTRLTVT.

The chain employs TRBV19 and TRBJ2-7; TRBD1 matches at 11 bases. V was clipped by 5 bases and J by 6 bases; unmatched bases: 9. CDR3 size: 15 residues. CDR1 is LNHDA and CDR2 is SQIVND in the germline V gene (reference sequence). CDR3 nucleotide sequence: TGTGCCAGTAGTCCAATCACGGACAGGGGGCGCGAGCAGTACTTC. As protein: CASSPITDRGREQYF.

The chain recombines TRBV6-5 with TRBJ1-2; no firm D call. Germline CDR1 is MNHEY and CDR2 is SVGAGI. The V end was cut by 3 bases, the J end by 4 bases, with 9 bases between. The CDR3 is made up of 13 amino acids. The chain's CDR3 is CASSYQVGYGYTF. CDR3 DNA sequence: TGTGCCAGCAGTTATCAAGTCGGCTATGGCTACACCTTC.

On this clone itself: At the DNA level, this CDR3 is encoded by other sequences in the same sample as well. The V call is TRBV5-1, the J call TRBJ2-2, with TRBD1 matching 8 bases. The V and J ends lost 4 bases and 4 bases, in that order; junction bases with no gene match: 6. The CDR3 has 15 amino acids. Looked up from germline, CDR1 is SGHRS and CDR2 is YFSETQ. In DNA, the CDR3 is TGCGCCAGCAGCCTCGGGACAGGAAGCACCGGGGAGCTGTTTTTT. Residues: CASSLGTGSTGELFF.